What follows describes a single T cell receptor (beta chain). Its antigen target is currently unknown. The input lacks base qualities; no much larger clone sits a single base away. Library construction relied on 5' RACE. This sample was sequenced with an Illumina HiSeq 2000. Template switching introduced a universal primer binding site; the final cDNA contained a unique molecular identifier, enabling accurate counting of TCR cDNA molecules. Specific primers in the conserved constant-segment region were used to synthesize first-strand cDNA for TCR alpha and beta chains. To control for contamination, every cDNA library carried two barcodes: a SMART-Mk sample barcode plus Illumina barcodes. Two successive PCR steps introduced TruSeq adapter sequences along with Illumina sample barcodes. The TCR alpha and beta cDNA libraries were sequenced on the Illumina HiSeq platform using custom primers. The source study handled its data this way. MiGEC was used to process raw reads and extract unique molecular identifiers, and MiXCR was used to find CDR3 positions. Recombination models were inferred per individual with the repgenHMM and IGoR tools using an EM algorithm. The tcR package in R was used for shared clonotype analysis, with sharing normalized by the product of cloneset sizes. Out-of-frame nonproductive sequences were analyzed to study raw recombination free of thymic and clonal selection effects. TCRdb trimmed public reads at Q25 via fastp, called clones via MiXCR and kept in-frame beta chains. One record per CDR3 amino acid sequence lists the most common genes and DNA. In this record, the V and J calls reflect TCRdb's handling and not the investigators' own analysis. This sample gives some 500,000 distinct CDR3 sequences in total; approximately 10% of them show up just once. Jointly, the top ten make up under 3% of the sample.

The record originates from a study of identical twins (dated by TCRdb to the mid-2010s). Some background on the complete study: To test whether fetal clonotypes persist, the study used deep sequencing on TCR alpha and beta repertoires from monozygotic twins, unrelated adults of various ages, and cord blood. To rule out contamination, replicate twin experiments were performed at different times with different library preparation protocols.

Every donor was a healthy Caucasian. Three pairs of female monozygotic twins, all aged roughly 18 to 29 years, were included in the twin cohort. Peripheral blood mononuclear cells were used as the source from which RNA for TCR libraries was isolated. General conclusions and limits of the study: Because the same donors could not be followed over many years, the conclusions depended on cross-sectional statistical analysis. Abundant cord blood beta clonotypes had fewer insertions, young adult naive repertoires showed a similar but weaker trend, and memory repertoires showed no such trend. Out-of-frame TCR alpha sequences shared between twins showed an excess of low generation-probability sequences compared with coincidental sharing between unrelated individuals. Zero-insertion analyses could be partly confounded by invariant T cells such as MAIT and iNKT, though diverse VJ usage argued against such confounding for most clonotypes. A weaker excess of twin sharing was found in beta out-of-frame sequences because the signal-to-noise ratio was lowered by fewer shared sequences. Out-of-frame TCR alpha sharing in monozygotic twins was systematically underestimated by recombination models, whereas sharing between unrelated individuals was in agreement with the recombination models.

The data also belong to a second study, concerning yellow fever vaccine responses in identical twins. The second paper further reports: The authors reported that the T cell response to vaccination in identical twins appeared partly convergent and partly personalized. In the study, vaccine-responding T cell clones were precisely tracked in identical twins.

This TCR was sampled from a woman in her late teens or twenties in good health. Sequencing input: PBMCs.

The nucleotides read TGTGCCAGCACCCCAGGGACAGGGGTTCCTAGCGAGCAGTACTTC. Its protein is CASTPGTGVPSEQYF. The sequence joins TRBV7-9 to TRBJ2-7, and TRBD1 aligns with 10 junction nucleotides. Trimming accounts for 7 bases at V and 6 bases at J, while the number of junction bases matched to no gene is 12. In the germline V gene (reference sequence), CDR1 corresponds to SEHNR and CDR2 to FQNEAQ. The CDR3 numbers 15 residues from cysteine through phenylalanine. The sequence is cut down to CDR3 DNA, 45 bases in frame from base 1.